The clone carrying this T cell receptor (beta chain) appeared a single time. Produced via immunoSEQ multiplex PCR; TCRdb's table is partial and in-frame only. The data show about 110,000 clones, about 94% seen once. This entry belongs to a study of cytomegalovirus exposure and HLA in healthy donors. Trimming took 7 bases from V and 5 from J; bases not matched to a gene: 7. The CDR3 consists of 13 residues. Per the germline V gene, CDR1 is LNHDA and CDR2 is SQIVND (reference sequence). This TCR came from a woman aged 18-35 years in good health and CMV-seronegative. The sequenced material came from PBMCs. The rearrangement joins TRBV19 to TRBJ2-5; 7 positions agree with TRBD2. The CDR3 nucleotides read TGTGCCAGTACTAGCGGAGGAGAGGAGACCCAGTACTTC. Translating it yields CASTSGGEETQYF.